Below, 27 T cell receptor beta chains from the same sample are listed, as sequenced in a study of Ad26.COV2.S vaccination and SARS-CoV-2 variants. Clones were read by immunoSEQ multiplex PCR, and TCRdb kept only the in-frame ones, dropping some. The sample has fewer than 500,000 clones, 90% seen once; the top ten hold about 4.1%. Regarding treatment: roughly 20 received Ad26.COV2.S at low or high dose, single or two shots; 5 received placebo; per-sample allocation not given. Specimen acquisition occurred on day 63 following the initial vaccine or placebo injection. Sequencing was performed on peripheral blood, taken in a trial of Ad26.COV2.S vaccine versus placebo. The receptors were sampled from a person between 18 and 65 years old who received the Ad26.COV2.S COVID-19 vaccine or a placebo.

The chain carries TRBV19 and TRBJ1-2; 10 bases are shared with TRBD1. There are 14 residues in the CDR3. The V gene end was trimmed by 4 bases and the J gene end by 5 bases; junction bases not matched to a gene: 4. Per germline, CDR1 LNHDA and CDR2 SQIVND (reference sequence). The CDR3, as DNA: TGTGCCAGTAGTACCGGGACAGGGGCGTATGGCTACACCTTC. Amino acids: CASSTGTGAYGYTF.

V is TRBV27 and J is TRBJ2-7; 8 bases align to TRBD1. V lost 3 bases, J lost 2 bases, and 3 bases stayed unmatched. The CDR3 spans 14 residues. Germline-derived CDR1 and CDR2 are MNHEY and SMNVEV (reference sequence). In DNA form, the CDR3 reads TGTGCCAGCAGTTTCCAGACAGGGGCCTACGAGCAGTACTTC. Its protein is CASSFQTGAYEQYF.

The chain carries TRBV13 and TRBJ2-3; unclear D gene. V lost 6 bases and J 6 bases, leaving 4 bases between the germline ends. Germline loops: CDR1 PRHDT, CDR2 FYEKMQ (reference sequence). The CDR3 consists of 10 residues. CDR3 in amino acids: CASRGDTQYF. The CDR3 DNA follows: TGTGCCAGCAGGGGGGATACGCAGTATTTT.

The chain couples TRBV23-1 to TRBJ2-4; 7 positions match TRBD2. TRBV23-1 is filed as an ORF, its function uncertain. The CDR3 runs 17 residues. V lost 0 bases, J lost 1 base, and 6 bases stayed unmatched. The CDR3 DNA sequence: TGCGCCAGCAGTCAATCGTTGGCGCGGGGGGCCAAAAACATTCAGTACTTC. Encoded protein: CASSQSLARGAKNIQYF.

The chain has TRBV7-9 and TRBJ2-1, with 9 bases aligning to TRBD2. Trimming removed 5 bases from V and 6 bases from J; junction bases left unmatched: 8. Germline-derived CDR1 and CDR2 are SEHNR and FQNEAQ (reference sequence). The CDR3 runs to 15 residues. The CDR3 is CASSPLAGRGNEQFF. The CDR3 region has the DNA TGTGCCAGCAGCCCACTAGCGGGCCGGGGCAATGAGCAGTTCTTC.

This rearrangement joins TRBV14 to TRBJ2-5; 8 bases are shared with TRBD1. Germline V gene lookup returns CDR1 SGHDN and CDR2 FVKESK. V lost 1 base and J lost 2; bases outside the gene matches: 6. There are 16 residues in the CDR3. The CDR3: CASSQGDRGSQETQYF. As DNA, the CDR3 is TGTGCCAGCAGCCAAGGAGACAGGGGTTCGCAAGAGACCCAGTACTTC.

The V call is TRBV29-1, the J call TRBJ1-1; D uncertain. The V end lost 5 bases, the J end lost 0 bases, and 10 bases lay between the germline ends. The CDR3 extends over 13 amino acids. Germline V gene sequence: CDR1 SQVTM, CDR2 ANQGSEA. This chain's CDR3 is CSVQIGVNTEAFF. The DNA for the CDR3 is TGCAGCGTTCAAATCGGGGTGAACACTGAAGCTTTCTTT.

The chain combines TRBV19 with TRBJ2-1; no definite D call. The germline CDR1 and CDR2 sequences are LNHDA and SQIVND (reference sequence). Deletions cut 6 bases from V and 4 bases from J, with 13 bases between. CDR3 length: 14 amino acids. CDR3 sequence reads: CASRHSMGYNEQFF. The CDR3 DNA follows: TGTGCCAGTAGGCATTCGATGGGTTACAATGAGCAGTTCTTC. Complete variable domain (other parts from reference TRBV19 and TRBJ2-1): DGGITQSPKYLFRKEGQNVTLSCEQNLNHDAMYWYRQDPGQGLRLIYYSQIVNDFQKGDIAEGYSVSREKKESFPLTVTSAQKNPTAFYLCASRHSMGYNEQFFGPGTRLTVL.

The rearrangement links TRBV7-8 to TRBJ1-6; TRBD1 is a possible D gene (6 bases). V was pared by 2 bases and J by 9 bases, with 14 bases between. The CDR3 is 15 amino acids. Germline assignment: CDR1 SGHVS and CDR2 FQNEAQ. The CDR3 reads CASSLSGRGGSPLHF. CDR3 bases: TGTGCCAGCAGCTTATCCGGCCGAGGGGGTTCACCCCTCCACTTT.

The rearrangement links TRBV20-1 to TRBJ1-4; D uncertain. CDR3 length: 11 residues. Looked up from germline, CDR1 is DFQATT and CDR2 is SNEGSKA (reference sequence). CDR3 nucleotides: TGCAGATTTGGAAGAGGCGAAAAACTGTTTTTT. It translates to CRFGRGEKLFF.

V and J are TRBV18 and TRBJ2-7; 9 nucleotides agree with TRBD1. The CDR3 contains 16 residues. J lost 3 bases, V lost 0 bases, and 6 bases had no gene match. Germline CDR1 reads KGHSH; CDR2 reads LQKENI. CDR3 amino acids: CASSPPDRGAFYEQYF. As DNA, the CDR3 is TGTGCCAGCTCACCACCCGACAGGGGGGCCTTCTACGAGCAGTACTTC. Filled out from reference TRBV18 and TRBJ2-7, the complete variable domain reads NAGVMQNPRHLVRRRGQEARLRCSPMKGHSHVYWYRQLPEEGLKFMVYLQKENIIDESGMPKERFSAEFPKEGPSILRIQQVVRGDSAAYFCASSPPDRGAFYEQYFGPGTRLTVT.

V and J are TRBV6-2 or TRBV6-3 and TRBJ2-7; 8 nucleotides line up with TRBD1. Looked up from germline, CDR1 is MNHEY and CDR2 is SVGEGT. The CDR3 spans 15 residues. V lost 4 bases, J lost 2 bases, and 7 bases stayed unmatched. The CDR3 spells CASSFPGTGAYEQYF. CDR3 nucleotides: TGTGCCAGCAGTTTCCCAGGGACAGGAGCCTACGAGCAGTACTTC.

The J gene is TRBJ1-1, the V gene TRBV5-1; 8 bases line up with TRBD1. This CDR3 has 13 amino acids. CDR1 and CDR2 from the germline V gene are SGHRS and YFSETQ. Trimming cost V 4 bases and J 7 bases; bases outside gene matches: 6. The CDR3 protein is CASSLGTGDEAFF. As DNA, the CDR3 is TGCGCCAGCAGCCTCGGGACAGGAGATGAAGCTTTCTTT. The whole variable domain, remainder taken from reference TRBV5-1 and TRBJ1-1, is KAGVTQTPRYLIKTRGQQVTLSCSPISGHRSVSWYQQTPGQGLQFLFEYFSETQRNKGNFPGRFSGRQFSNSRSEMNVSTLELGDSALYLCASSLGTGDEAFFGQGTRLTVV.

The chain joins TRBV28 to TRBJ2-7; TRBD2 is a possible D gene (6 bases). The V and J ends lost 5 bases and 1 base respectively, with 24 bases between them. Germline CDR1 is MDHEN and CDR2 is SYDVKM. The CDR3 runs 18 residues. CDR3: CASSARRWLAKLSYEQYF. DNA for the CDR3: TGTGCCAGCAGTGCCCGCAGATGGCTAGCGAAATTGTCCTACGAGCAGTACTTC.

The chain carries TRBV7-2 and TRBJ1-2; D gene uncertain. The ends were cut back, 4 bases at V and 0 bases at J, with 12 bases in the middle. Germline CDR1 and CDR2: SGHTA and FQGNSA. CDR3 length: 15 amino acids. This CDR3 reads CASSYLNRANYGYTF. As DNA, the CDR3 is TGTGCCAGCAGCTATCTGAACCGTGCTAACTATGGCTACACCTTC.

V gene TRBV7-2 combines with J gene TRBJ1-1, with 8 bases aligning to TRBD1. Germline CDR1 and CDR2: SGHTA and FQGNSA. V shed 5 bases and J 2 bases; nucleotides not matched to a gene: 10. The CDR3 extends over 16 amino acids. The CDR3 region is CASSPGGGRRNTEAFF. The CDR3 DNA sequence: TGTGCCAGCAGCCCAGGGGGCGGCAGGAGAAACACTGAAGCTTTCTTT.

This chain joins TRBV9 and TRBJ2-2; 15 bases map to TRBD2. Per the germline V gene, CDR1 is SGDLS and CDR2 is YYNGEE. This CDR3 has 18 amino acids. Germline trimming cut 4 bases from V and 0 bases from J; bases unmatched to any gene: 4. The CDR3: CASSPRTSGRANTGELFF. CDR3 coding DNA: TGTGCCAGCAGCCCGCGGACTAGCGGGAGGGCGAACACCGGGGAGCTGTTTTTT.

V is TRBV3-1 (or the pseudogene TRBV3-2) and J is TRBJ1-1; a weak D match, TRBD1 (5 bases). CDR1 and CDR2 (germline): LGHDT, YNNKEL (reference sequence). The CDR3 runs to 17 residues. V was cut by 0 bases and J by 4 bases, with 18 bases left in between. The CDR3 coding sequence is TGTGCCAGCAGCCAAGATGCATGGGGGGGAGGAAGCACTGAAGCTTTCTTT. Translation gives CASSQDAWGGGSTEAFF.

The chain combines TRBV7-8 with TRBJ2-2; no definite D call. The CDR3 has 15 residues. With 3 bases removed from V and 3 bases from J, the gap between germline ends came to 11 bases. Per germline, CDR1 SGHVS and CDR2 FQNEAQ. The CDR3 nucleotides are TGTGCCAGCAGCTTCGCCCTGAAGGACACCGGGGAGCTGTTTTTT. It encodes CASSFALKDTGELFF.

V gene TRBV28 combines with J gene TRBJ1-1, with D unresolved. The germline V gene has CDR1 MDHEN and CDR2 SYDVKM. With 5 bases removed from V and 6 bases from J, the gap between germline ends came to 13 bases. The CDR3 extends over 13 amino acids. CDR3 in DNA: TGTGCCAGCAGTCTCCCATTCATGGCTGAAGCTTTCTTT. Its translation is CASSLPFMAEAFF.

The chain joins TRBV10-3 to TRBJ1-1; unclear D gene. CDR3 length: 11 residues. Germline lookup yields CDR1 ENHRY and CDR2 SYGVKD. The ends were cut back, 10 bases at V and 10 bases at J, with 16 bases in the middle. The CDR3, as DNA: TGTGCCACAAGAACCCAGGAGGCAGCTTTCTTT. This codes for CATRTQEAAFF.

For this clone: Additional DNA sequences in this sample encode the identical CDR3. This chain joins TRBV7-2 and TRBJ2-1; maybe TRBD2 (6 bases). V shed 0 bases and J shed 3 bases, with 9 bases lying between them. In germline, CDR1 is SGHTA, CDR2 FQGNSA. The CDR3 is 15 residues long. CDR3 coding DNA: TGTGCCAGCAGCTTAGCTAGCGGAGTCTACAATGAGCAGTTCTTC. This gives the protein CASSLASGVYNEQFF.

The rearrangement links TRBV5-1 to TRBJ2-5, with 10 nucleotides matching TRBD2. CDR3 length equals 16 residues. Germline CDR1 is SGHRS and CDR2 is YFSETQ. The V segment lost 1 base and the J segment 4 bases; nucleotides outside the gene matches: 7. The CDR3 DNA reads TGCGCCAGCAGCTTGCTGTCAGCGGGAGGGAGAGAGACCCAGTACTTC. This gives the protein CASSLLSAGGRETQYF.

Of note for this clone: The sample holds other DNA sequences that translate to the same CDR3. The genes are TRBV5-1 and TRBJ2-6, with D tentatively TRBD2 (5 bases). CDR3 length: 15 amino acids. V gave up 0 bases and J gave up 1 base, with 5 bases separating them. Looked up from germline, CDR1 is SGHRS and CDR2 is YFSETQ. This CDR3 is CASSLGGSGANVLTF. The CDR3 DNA sequence: TGCGCCAGCAGCTTGGGCGGGTCTGGGGCCAACGTCCTGACTTTC.

The chain employs TRBV7-9 and TRBJ2-3; no reliable D call. CDR1 SEHNR and CDR2 FQNEAQ come from the germline V gene (reference sequence). V lost 9 bases, J lost 6 bases, and 7 bases lay in between. CDR3 length equals 10 residues. CDR3 sequence (DNA): TGTGCCAGTACCGCGGATACGCAGTATTTT. Translation gives CASTADTQYF.

The chain employs TRBV5-1 and TRBJ2-5; D call uncertain. V lost 5 bases, J lost 4 bases, and 12 bases lay in between. Germline assignment: CDR1 SGHRS and CDR2 YFSETQ. The CDR3 runs 13 residues. The CDR3 DNA is TGCGCCAGCAGGGAAGAGATTGGAGAGACCCAGTACTTC. Protein sequence: CASREEIGETQYF.

The chain combines TRBV7-2 with TRBJ2-1, with D unclear. Germline values: CDR1 SGHTA, CDR2 FQGNSA. The CDR3 is made up of 14 amino acids. Trimming removed 1 base from V and 5 bases from J, with 9 bases in between. CDR3 nucleotides: TGTGCCAGCAGCTTAGTTCTAGTAAACAATGAGCAGTTCTTC. Residues: CASSLVLVNNEQFF.